This T cell receptor (beta chain) was recorded in a study of Graves' ophthalmopathy and Graves' hyperthyroidism. Study details: At initial diagnosis, peripheral blood was obtained, and this preceded any treatment.

Exclusion applied to patients with other autoimmune diseases, uncontrolled infections, pregnancy or lactation. Amplifying from RNA transcripts, the study obtained TCR beta CDR3 regions. The authors performed first-round RT-PCR with HTBI primers and then a second-round multiplex PCR. TCRdb used MiXCR to reprocess the multiplex PCR reads, holding one entry per CDR3 protein. Of under 350,000 distinct CDR3 sequences detected, about a sixth appear once; the ten largest clones hold 10% to 15%. Whole-study results and caveats: Detected in blood as well were most expanded thyroid clonotypes with frequency above 0.001.

This clonotype was detected many times. Its antigen is not known. Trimming removed 1 base at V and 6 bases at J, with 21 bases between. The CDR3 consists of 17 residues. Germline-derived CDR1 and CDR2 are KGHDR and SFDVKD. Material: peripheral blood. The chain joins TRBV24-1 to TRBJ2-7; a possible D gene is TRBD1 (6 bases). This receptor was obtained from an adult man with Graves' ophthalmopathy. The CDR3 loop is CATSDLKRTVEWSEQYF. For the CDR3, the DNA is TGTGCCACCAGTGATTTAAAGCGGACAGTAGAGTGGTCCGAGCAGTACTTC.